This T cell receptor beta chain was identified during a study of glioma-infiltrating T cells. General study results and limits: Tissue and blood shared very few CDR3 sequences. Non-neoplastic patients had below-expected tissue-blood divergence, while all gliomas exceeded expectation.

TCR alpha and beta CDR3 regions were amplified from RNA using iRepertoire nested multiplex PCR. TCRdb re-analysed the multiplex PCR reads in MiXCR, keeping a single row per CDR3 protein. The sample lists more than 90,000 distinct CDR3 sequences, roughly 39% seen once, with roughly two fifths in the top ten. V was pared by 6 bases and J by 3 bases, with 7 bases of the junction left unmatched. Germline V gene lookup returns CDR1 MNHNS and CDR2 SASEGT. This CDR3 spans 15 amino acids. Details on this clonotype: As yet, its antigen is unknown.

The rearrangement uses TRBV6-1 and TRBJ2-7; 11 nucleotides line up with TRBD1. Sequencing was done on a sample of glioma tissue, nonneoplastic brain tissue, or PBMCs (not recorded which). This sequence was found in a human donor with low-grade glioma or glioblastoma, undergoing nonglioma brain surgery, or in good health (not recorded which). This CDR3 reads CASRAGQGANYEQYF. The DNA for the CDR3 is TGTGCCAGCAGGGCAGGACAGGGGGCAAACTACGAGCAGTACTTC.